Given below is one T cell receptor beta chain in context. What it binds is not known. This CDR3 contains 14 residues. Germline V gives CDR1 WSHSY, CDR2 SAAADI. Between the trimmed V and J ends, which lost 10 bases and 0 bases, there was a span of 15 bases. This record belongs to a study of cytomegalovirus exposure and HLA in healthy donors. Study-wide findings and caveats: In vitro assays verified that three CMV-associated chains recognized CMV antigens specifically. Data from an earlier analysis indicated that most TCR beta V segments were productive either about 90% or about 30% of the time. The study listed roughly 150 cytomegalovirus-associated TCR beta chains. V- and J-gene trimming of TCR beta was linked (in a later analysis) to a missense DCLRE1C variant.

With 60 Vbeta and 13 Jbeta primers, the PCR was carried out. Clones were read by immunoSEQ multiplex PCR, and TCRdb kept only the in-frame ones, dropping some. The sample contains 95,000 to 150,000 clones, about 78% of which appear only once. Sequencing was done on a sample of PBMCs. The chain recombines TRBV10-2 with TRBJ1-1, with TRBD1 as a possible D gene (5 bases). This sequence originates from a man between 25 and 39 years old in good health and CMV-seronegative. In nucleotides, the CDR3 is TGCGCCACCGGAGGGCGGACAATGAACACTGAAGCTTTCTTT. This codes for CATGGRTMNTEAFF.